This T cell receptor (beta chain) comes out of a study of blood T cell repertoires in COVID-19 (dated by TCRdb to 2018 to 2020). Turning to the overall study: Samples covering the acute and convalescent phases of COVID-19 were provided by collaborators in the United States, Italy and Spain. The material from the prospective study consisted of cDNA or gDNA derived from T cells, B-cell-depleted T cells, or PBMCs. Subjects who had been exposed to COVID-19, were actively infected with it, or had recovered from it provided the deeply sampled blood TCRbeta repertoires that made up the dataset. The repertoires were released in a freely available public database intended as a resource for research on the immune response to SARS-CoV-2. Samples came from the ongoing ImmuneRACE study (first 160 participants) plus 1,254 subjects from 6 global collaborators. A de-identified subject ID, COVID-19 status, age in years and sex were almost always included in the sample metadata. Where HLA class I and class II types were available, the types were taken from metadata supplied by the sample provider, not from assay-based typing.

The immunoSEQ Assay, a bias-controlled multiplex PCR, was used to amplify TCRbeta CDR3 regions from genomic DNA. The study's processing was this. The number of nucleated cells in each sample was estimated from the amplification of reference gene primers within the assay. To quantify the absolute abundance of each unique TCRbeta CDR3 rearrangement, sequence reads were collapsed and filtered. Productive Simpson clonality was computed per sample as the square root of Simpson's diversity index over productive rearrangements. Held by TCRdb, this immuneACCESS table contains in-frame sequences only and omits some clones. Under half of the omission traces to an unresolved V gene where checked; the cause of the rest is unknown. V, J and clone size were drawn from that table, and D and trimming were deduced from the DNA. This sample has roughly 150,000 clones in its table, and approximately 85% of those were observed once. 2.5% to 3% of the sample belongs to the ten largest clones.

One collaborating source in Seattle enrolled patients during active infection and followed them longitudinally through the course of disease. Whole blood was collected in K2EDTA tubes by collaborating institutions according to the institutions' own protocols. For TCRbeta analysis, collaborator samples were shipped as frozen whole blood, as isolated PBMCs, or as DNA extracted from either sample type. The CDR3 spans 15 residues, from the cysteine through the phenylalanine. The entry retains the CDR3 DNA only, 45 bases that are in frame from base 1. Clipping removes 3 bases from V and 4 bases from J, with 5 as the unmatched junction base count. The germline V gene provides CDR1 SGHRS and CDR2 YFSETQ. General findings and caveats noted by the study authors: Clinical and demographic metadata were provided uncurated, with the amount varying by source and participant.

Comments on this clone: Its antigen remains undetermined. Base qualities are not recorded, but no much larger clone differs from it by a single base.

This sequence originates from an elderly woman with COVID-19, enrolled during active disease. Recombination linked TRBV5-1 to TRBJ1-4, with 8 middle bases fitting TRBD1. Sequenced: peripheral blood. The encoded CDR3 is CASSSGQGVNEKLFF. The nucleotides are TGCGCCAGCAGCTCCGGACAGGGAGTTAATGAAAAACTGTTTTTT.